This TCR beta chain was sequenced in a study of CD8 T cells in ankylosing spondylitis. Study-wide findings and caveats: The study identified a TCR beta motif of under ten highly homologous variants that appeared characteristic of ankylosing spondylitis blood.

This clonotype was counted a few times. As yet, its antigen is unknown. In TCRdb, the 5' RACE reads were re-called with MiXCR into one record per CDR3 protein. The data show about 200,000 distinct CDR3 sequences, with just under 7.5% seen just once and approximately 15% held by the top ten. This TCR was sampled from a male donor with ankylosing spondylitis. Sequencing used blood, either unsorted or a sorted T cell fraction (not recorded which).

The CDR3 DNA follows: TGTGCCGGTAGCGGGGGGGCCTTTGAGCAGTTCTTC. This gives the protein CAGSGGAFEQFF. The chain is built from TRBV6-1 and TRBJ2-1; 11 nucleotides line up with TRBD2. CDR3 length: 12 residues. Per the germline V gene, CDR1 is MNHNS and CDR2 is SASEGT. V shed 11 bases and J 9 bases; nucleotides not matched to a gene: 6.